What follows is one T cell receptor beta chain and its context. There is no known antigen for this receptor. Base qualities are not at hand, and no much larger clone is one base apart. This sample was included in a study of T cell responses to AZD1222 COVID-19 vaccine (dated by TCRdb to the early 2020s). Notes on the research overall: AZD1222 recipients whose second dose came at about 4 weeks and those whose second dose came at about 12 weeks were combined into one group, since spike-specific TCR depth and breadth did not differ between the two schedules. A total of 230 to 250 trial participants underwent TCR sequencing, of whom about 210 had received two doses of AZD1222 and some 26 had received two doses of the MenACWY control vaccine. Trial participants were enrolled by age into subgroups of 18-55, 56-69 and 70-plus years, and around 150, 28 and 57 TCR-sequenced participants, respectively, were included in these subgroups. Study-wide conclusions, independent of this receptor: The whole spike protein was spanned by vaccine-associated CD4 TCRs, and dominant responses were seen in regions 160-218 and 743-854. After two AZD1222 doses, both the breadth and the depth of spike-specific TCRs were significantly higher than at day 0 and than in MenACWY recipients. Because no day 14 peak-response samples were available, the repertoires could be characterized only after the peak T cell response. Only a handful of AZD1222 recipients were SARS-CoV-2 seropositive at baseline, limiting conclusions about previously exposed vaccinees. Most participants were white British and females outnumbered males, and the authors suggested that clonal diversity may have been underestimated. The 56-69-year group was small, and its depth increase did not reach significance, likely because of low power. Reportedly, close to half of the unique spike-specific TCRs recognized epitopes lying outside the regions that are mutated in the B.1.351 and B.1.1.7 variants.

The CDR3 regions of human TCRbeta chains were analyzed by immunosequencing. The authors processed their data as follows. Repertoire TCRs were checked for matches against a reference library of SARS-CoV-2-specific TCRs that had been generated using the MIRA antigen-specificity platform. Breadth was defined as the fraction of unique TCRs that were SARS-CoV-2-associated, and depth was defined as the fraction of total T cells that were SARS-CoV-2-associated. Each spike-specific TCR was assigned to its reactive spike region and to a CD4 or CD8 class using the MIRA data. Log10-transformed breadth and depth values were compared by one-way ANOVA with Sidak's multiple comparisons tests. This is the immuneACCESS table as TCRdb keeps it, with only in-frame sequences that have V and J called. A part of the clones is gone; compared with another copy, unresolved V genes explain less than half, and the rest is unexplained. The D gene and trimming were derived from the DNA, and the V and J assignments and clone size from that table. This sample is represented by some 120,000 clones; 85% to 95% of them were singletons. 5.5% to 8% of the sample rests with the top ten.

There are 15 amino acids in the CDR3, from cysteine to phenylalanine inclusive. CDR3 DNA is the only sequence kept; it has 45 bases, read in frame from the first base. The V end loses 1 base and the J end loses 3 bases, and a stretch of 10 bases separates them. CDR1 and CDR2, looked up from the germline V gene (reference sequence), are SEHNR and FQNEAQ. The time point label, read with the paper, signifies: baseline before first vaccination. Samples from vaccinated people were obtained from the UK trials COV001 and COV002, which included a single-blind randomized controlled phase 2/3 trial of AZD1222 (ChAdOx1 nCoV-19) in healthy adults. For TCRbeta chain sequencing, PBMC samples were collected from trial participants at day 0 and at day 28 after the second dose.

This sequence was found in an adult in good health. The source was peripheral blood, collected on day 0 of AZD1222 vaccination. Here the chain combines TRBV7-9 and TRBJ2-1, and possibly TRBD2, on 6 matching bases. The DNA sequence follows: TGTGCCAGCAGCTTAGTGGGCGGGAACTACAATGAGCAGTTCTTC. It is translated as CASSLVGGNYNEQFF.